The T cell receptor beta chain under discussion was sequenced for a study of cytomegalovirus exposure and HLA in healthy donors. 13 Jbeta primers and 60 Vbeta primers were used for the PCR. TCRdb keeps only in-frame clones here, not all; method: immunoSEQ multiplex PCR. Among around 110,000 clones listed, around 75% were seen once. The CDR3 spans 17 residues. CDR1 is LNHDA and CDR2 is SQIVND in the germline V gene (reference sequence). Losses at the gene ends were 5 bases for V and 2 bases for J; bases not matched to a gene: 13. The TCR comes from a woman between 18 and 29 years old in good health and CMV-seronegative. V usage is TRBV19 and J usage is TRBJ1-1, with 8 positions matching TRBD1. Sequencing input: PBMCs. The CDR3 here is CASSSGQGTIRNTEAFF. As DNA, the CDR3 is TGTGCCAGTAGTTCAGGACAGGGAACTATCCGAAACACTGAAGCTTTCTTT.